The present entry profiles one T cell receptor beta chain with its context. The sample comes from a study of T cell changes during pregnancy in multiple sclerosis. The CDR3 totals 16 residues. CDR1 SGHTA and CDR2 FQGNSA come from the germline V gene. J lost 3 bases, V lost 1 base, and 6 bases had no gene match. Sequencing was performed with immunoSEQ multiplex PCR; in TCRdb, only in-frame clones are kept and a portion is missing. Of roughly 30,000 clones in the sample, 85% to 90% were seen once. This receptor was taken from a female donor in good health, enrolled as a control in a pregnancy study. This rearrangement joins TRBV7-2 to TRBJ2-7, with 10 bases aligning to TRBD1. The starting material was CD4+ T cells from peripheral blood mononuclear cells, obtained in the first trimester of pregnancy. In DNA, the CDR3 is TGTGCCAGCAGCTTAGGTGGGCGGACAGGGGGCTACGAGCAGTACTTC. Translation: CASSLGGRTGGYEQYF.